A single sample gave rise to the 24 T cell receptor beta chains below, sequenced in a study of CD8+CD57+ T cells in acquired aplastic anemia. Genomic DNA constituted the template upon which TCR beta VDJ and CDR3 profiling was performed. TCRdb re-derived calls from the reads in MiXCR, one entry per CDR3 protein. In the table there are roughly 180,000 distinct CDR3 sequences, about three fifths of which are singletons. The sequenced sample consisted of sorted CD4+, CD8+, or CD8+CD57+ T cells (not recorded which) from PBMCs. The receptors come from a human donor with severe aplastic anemia or a healthy control (not recorded which).

This clonotype was recorded only once. The CDR3 does not end in the conserved phenylalanine or tryptophan, so this is likely a read error. The rearrangement links TRBV12-3 or TRBV12-4 to TRBJ2-7; TRBD2 matches 10 bases. Trimming removed 8 bases from V and 2 bases from J; junction bases left unmatched: 3. The CDR3 is 13 amino acids. CDR3 DNA: TGTGCCAGCCTGCTAGCGGGAGCCTACGAGCAGTACTCC. Encoded protein: CASLLAGAYEQYS.

The chain is built from TRBV2 and TRBJ2-7; TRBD1 agrees at 7 bases. The CDR3 is made up of 17 amino acids. Germline V gene sequence: CDR1 SNHLY, CDR2 FYNNEI. Trimming removed 2 bases from V and 2 bases from J; junction bases left unmatched: 12. The CDR3 region has the DNA TGTGCCAGCAGTGAAATGAGGGCACAGGGGATGGCCTACGAGCAGTACTTC. Translation gives CASSEMRAQGMAYEQYF.

The chain is built from TRBV7-9 and TRBJ2-7; 8 bases match TRBD2. Germline CDR1 and CDR2: SEHNR and FQNEAQ (reference sequence). CDR3 size: 17 residues. The ends lost 4 bases at V and 1 base at J; junction bases unmatched: 12. CDR3 sequence reads: CASSSPRRGLGSYEQYF. The CDR3, as DNA: TGTGCCAGCAGCTCCCCCAGGCGGGGACTAGGGTCCTACGAGCAGTACTTC.

This clonotype appeared a single time. V is TRBV9 and J is TRBJ1-3, with 7 bases matching TRBD1. The germline V gene encodes CDR1 SGDLS and CDR2 YYNGEE. The CDR3 spans 17 residues. V was clipped by 0 bases and J by 3 bases; unmatched bases: 9. CDR3 in DNA: TGTGCCAGCAGCGTAGCCGGACAAAGGACAGGTGGAAACACCATATATTTT. It translates to CASSVAGQRTGGNTIYF.

The gene calls are TRBV5-1 and TRBJ1-1; D gene uncertain. Germline assignment: CDR1 SGHRS and CDR2 YFSETQ. The CDR3 contains 13 residues. The V gene lost 1 base and the J gene lost 4 bases, with 8 bases spanning the gap. CDR3 sequence: CASSLRSGTEAFF. The CDR3 DNA follows: TGCGCCAGCAGCTTGCGCTCGGGCACTGAAGCTTTCTTT.

This clonotype was seen once. This chain links TRBV9 with TRBJ2-3, with 7 bases lining up with TRBD2. The junction had 11 bases not matched to a gene; V was cut back by 0 bases and J by 1 base. Per germline, CDR1 SGDLS and CDR2 YYNGEE. The CDR3 sequence is 18 residues long. The CDR3 sequence is CASSVATAGGMGTDTQYF. Here the CDR3 DNA reads TGTGCCAGCAGCGTAGCGACGGCCGGGGGGATGGGCACAGATACGCAGTATTTT. Full variable domain (rest looked up from reference TRBV9 and TRBJ2-3): DSGVTQTPKHLITATGQRVTLRCSPRSGDLSVYWYQQSLDQGLQFLIQYYNGEERAKGNILERFSAQQFPDLHSELNLSSLELGDSALYFCASSVATAGGMGTDTQYFGPGTRLTVL.

This clonotype was seen many times. V usage is TRBV5-8 and J usage is TRBJ2-7, with no clear D. The CDR3 is 11 residues long. V dropped 0 bases and J dropped 5 bases, with 3 bases sitting between them. CDR1 SGHTS and CDR2 YDEGEE come from the germline V gene. Here the CDR3 DNA reads TGTGCCAGCAGCTTGGCGAACGAGCAGTACTTC. Translated, it gives CASSLANEQYF.

The sample holds a few counts of this clonotype. The rearrangement joins TRBV10-3 to TRBJ2-7, with D uncertain. Trimming took 3 bases from V and 1 from J, leaving 4 bases between them. The CDR3 totals 12 residues. Per germline, CDR1 ENHRY and CDR2 SYGVKD. CDR3 DNA: TGTGCCATCAGTGACAGTTCCTACGAGCAGTACTTC. This gives the protein CAISDSSYEQYF.

The rearrangement joins TRBV7-6 to TRBJ2-3; TRBD2 aligns across 9 bases. This CDR3 contains 15 residues. The V gene end was trimmed by 5 bases and the J gene end by 2 bases; junction bases not matched to a gene: 5. CDR1 and CDR2 from the germline V gene are SGHVS and FNYEAQ. CDR3 residues: CASSQGLANTDTQYF. CDR3 bases: TGTGCCAGCAGCCAAGGACTAGCGAACACAGATACGCAGTATTTT.

Ten or more counts support this clonotype. The V gene is TRBV20-1, the J gene TRBJ2-7; TRBD1 agrees at 7 bases. The CDR3 covers 14 residues. Germline V gene data show CDR1 as DFQATT and CDR2 as SNEGSKA (reference sequence). V dropped 5 bases and J dropped 0; count of bases not matched to a gene: 7. CDR3 sequence: CSAHRGRSSYEQYF. Here the CDR3 DNA reads TGCAGTGCTCACAGGGGCCGAAGCTCCTACGAGCAGTACTTC.

V usage is TRBV5-1 and J usage is TRBJ2-7; 10 nucleotides match TRBD1. There are 14 residues in the CDR3. Germline-derived CDR1 and CDR2 are SGHRS and YFSETQ. Trimming at V came to 4 bases and at J to 5 bases, leaving 6 bases not matched to a gene. The CDR3 sequence is CASSPGQGIDEQYF. As DNA, the CDR3 is TGCGCCAGCAGCCCGGGACAGGGGATCGACGAGCAGTACTTC.

The chain has TRBV9 and TRBJ2-1; TRBD1 matches 9 bases. J was trimmed by 9 bases and V by 3 bases; bases with no gene match: 7. CDR3 length: 14 residues. Germline CDR1 and CDR2: SGDLS and YYNGEE. CDR3 in DNA: TGTGCCAGCAGCGGATGGACAGGGGAGGGTGAGCAGTTCTTC. Protein: CASSGWTGEGEQFF. The variable domain in full, with the rest retrieved from reference TRBV9 and TRBJ2-1, is DSGVTQTPKHLITATGQRVTLRCSPRSGDLSVYWYQQSLDQGLQFLIQYYNGEERAKGNILERFSAQQFPDLHSELNLSSLELGDSALYFCASSGWTGEGEQFFGPGTRLTVL.

J is TRBJ2-7 and V is TRBV20-1, with TRBD2 matching over 9 bases. This CDR3 has 15 residues. J was trimmed by 1 base and V by 6 bases; bases with no gene match: 10. CDR1 and CDR2 from the germline V gene are DFQATT and SNEGSKA (reference sequence). The CDR3 DNA is TGCAGTGCCGAGGGAGGCCTAGCGGGGTCCTACGAGCAGTACTTC. As protein: CSAEGGLAGSYEQYF.

The J gene is TRBJ1-1, the V gene TRBV20-1, with unresolved D. The CDR3 runs 13 residues. Trimming removed 5 bases at V and 1 base at J, with 11 bases between. The V gene's germline CDR1 is DFQATT and CDR2 SNEGSKA (reference sequence). The CDR3 loop is CSAGVRQNTEAFF. The CDR3 DNA follows: TGCAGTGCTGGAGTCCGACAGAACACTGAAGCTTTCTTT.

This chain links TRBV24-1 with TRBJ1-2; D is perhaps TRBD1 (5 bases). This CDR3 is 15 amino acids long. In germline, CDR1 is KGHDR, CDR2 SFDVKD. The V and J ends lost 5 bases and 0 bases respectively, with 12 bases between them. CDR3 loop: CATSGPETANYGYTF. DNA for the CDR3: TGTGCCACCAGTGGACCTGAGACAGCTAACTATGGCTACACCTTC.

The chain links TRBV20-1 to TRBJ2-1; perhaps D is TRBD1 or TRBD2 (5 bases each). CDR1 is DFQATT, CDR2 SNEGSKA, per germline (reference sequence). This CDR3 contains 13 residues. Trimming took 1 base from V and 7 from J, leaving 11 bases between them. CDR3 DNA sequence: TGCAGTGCTAGAGCCGGGACCTTAAATGAGCAGTTCTTC. It is translated as CSARAGTLNEQFF.

This clonotype was detected once. The genes are TRBV7-8 and TRBJ2-5; 7 nucleotides match TRBD1. The CDR3 length is 15 residues. V dropped 5 bases and J dropped 5; count of bases not matched to a gene: 11. CDR1 and CDR2 from the germline V gene are SGHVS and FQNEAQ. The CDR3 spells CASSPQTGLVETQYF. Here the CDR3 DNA reads TGTGCCAGCAGCCCCCAGACAGGGCTCGTGGAGACCCAGTACTTC. Filled out from reference TRBV7-8 and TRBJ2-5, the complete variable domain reads GAGVSQSPRYKVAKRGQDVALRCDPISGHVSLFWYQQALGQGPEFLTYFQNEAQLDKSGLPSDRFFAERPEGSVSTLKIQRTQQEDSAVYLCASSPQTGLVETQYFGPGTRLLVL.

This clonotype appeared once. This chain links TRBV9 with TRBJ2-5; D is perhaps TRBD2 (5 bases). The germline V gene encodes CDR1 SGDLS and CDR2 YYNGEE. Trimming shortened V by 5 bases and J by 5 bases, and 22 bases separated the two germline ends. The CDR3 consists of 16 residues. The CDR3 bases are TGTGCCAGCAGTGACCTTGATGCGAAGTTAGCGGAGACCCAGTACTTC. Translated, it gives CASSDLDAKLAETQYF.

Comments on this clonotype: At one end, the junction sequence differs from germline, possibly due to a read error. The J gene is TRBJ2-1, the V gene TRBV20-1, with a weak D call TRBD2 (6 bases). CDR1 and CDR2 from the germline V gene are DFQATT and SNEGSKA (reference sequence). The CDR3 has 11 amino acids. CDR3 DNA sequence: TGCAGTGCTAGAGATCTGGGACTCCAGAGCTTC. Protein product: CSARDLGLQSF.

The chain links TRBV25-1 to TRBJ2-5; 10 bases fit TRBD1. In germline, CDR1 is MGHDK, CDR2 SYGVNS. Trimming took 3 bases from V and 5 from J; bases not matched to a gene: 6. The CDR3 runs 15 residues. In DNA form, the CDR3 reads TGTGCCAGCAGTGAGCGACAGGGGGCGCGGGAGACCCAGTACTTC. It is translated as CASSERQGARETQYF.

This clonotype was detected a few times. This sequence joins TRBV19 and TRBJ2-2; D gene uncertain. Germline V CDR1 and CDR2: LNHDA, SQIVND (reference sequence). The CDR3 consists of 9 residues. The CDR3 nucleotides are TGTGCGAACACCGGGGAGCTGTTTTTT. It encodes CANTGELFF.

The V and J genes are TRBV25-1 and TRBJ1-4; D is unresolved. There are 15 residues in the CDR3. V dropped 2 bases and J dropped 8 bases, with 15 bases sitting between them. In germline, CDR1 is MGHDK, CDR2 SYGVNS. The DNA of the CDR3 is TGTGCCAGCAGTGAACGGGCTCCCAGAGGGGAAAAACTGTTTTTT. Its protein product is CASSERAPRGEKLFF.

This clonotype was observed at least ten times. The gene calls are TRBV2 and TRBJ2-1, with D perhaps matching TRBD1 or TRBD2 (5 bases each). This CDR3 region has 16 residues. V shed 4 bases and J shed 6 bases, with 19 bases lying between them. Germline CDR1 SNHLY, CDR2 FYNNEI. CDR3 protein: CASSVDPGRASNEQFF. DNA of the CDR3: TGTGCCAGCAGTGTCGACCCGGGGCGCGCGTCCAATGAGCAGTTCTTC.

Details on this clonotype: Germline and junction disagree at one end, which may indicate a read error. The V call is TRBV7-2, the J call TRBJ1-6; 9 bases line up with TRBD1. From germline, CDR1 is SGHTA and CDR2 FQGNSA. The CDR3 has 16 residues. The CDR3 region has the DNA TGTGCAAGCAGCTTAGTTGGGACAGGGTTGAATCCACCCCTCCACTTT. Protein sequence: CASSLVGTGLNPPLHF.